The 7 T cell receptor beta chains presented below share a single source sample, sequenced in a study of glioma-infiltrating T cells. Using RNA template, CDR3s of TCR alpha and beta were amplified with iRepertoire arm-PCR. TCRdb re-derived calls from the multiplex PCR reads in MiXCR, one entry per CDR3 protein. The sample holds over 70,000 distinct CDR3 sequences, 20% to 25% seen once. The sequenced sample consisted of glioma tissue, nonneoplastic brain tissue, or PBMCs (not recorded which). These receptors all come from a human donor with low-grade glioma or glioblastoma, undergoing nonglioma brain surgery, or in good health (not recorded which).

At least ten counts were recorded for this clonotype. The V call is TRBV27, the J call TRBJ1-2; D is ambiguous. The germline V and J ends were trimmed by 2 bases and 7 bases, with 8 bases remaining between them. CDR1 and CDR2 (germline): MNHEY, SMNVEV (reference sequence). The CDR3 loop spans 12 amino acids. CDR3 coding DNA: TGTGCCAGCAGTTTAGCGGGCTTTGGCTACACCTTC. Protein: CASSLAGFGYTF.

This clonotype was observed a handful of times. CDR3 nucleotides: TGTGCCAGCAGCTTTATAGCGGGAGTAGGCAATGAGCAGTTCTTC. Its translation: CASSFIAGVGNEQFF. This chain connects TRBV5-4 to TRBJ2-1; 9 bases fit TRBD2. Germline CDR1 SGHNT, CDR2 YYREEE (reference sequence). Trimming cost V 2 bases and J 6 bases; bases outside gene matches: 6. CDR3 length equals 15 residues.

Only a few counts were recorded for this clonotype. V and J are TRBV2 and TRBJ2-5; D assignment may be TRBD1 or TRBD2 (6 bases each). Per the germline V gene, CDR1 is SNHLY and CDR2 is FYNNEI. The V end was cut by 6 bases, the J end by 1 base, with 12 bases between. This CDR3 comprises 14 residues. This chain's CDR3 is CASRKGGVQETQYF. The CDR3 DNA reads as TGTGCCAGCAGGAAGGGGGGAGTCCAAGAGACCCAGTACTTC.

By proportion, this clonotype is medium-sized. The rearrangement uses TRBV20-1 and TRBJ1-2; D not certain. In germline, CDR1 is DFQATT, CDR2 SNEGSKA (reference sequence). CDR3 length equals 13 residues. V was clipped by 5 bases and J by 5 bases, with 15 bases between them. This CDR3 is CSASQFAVYGYTF. For the CDR3, the DNA is TGCAGTGCTTCACAATTTGCCGTGTATGGCTACACCTTC.

This clonotype was found a few times. A much larger clone lies one base from this, so it may be a read error. The CDR3 sequence is CASSPYKENSPPHF. The DNA of the CDR3 is TGTGCCAGCTCACCTTACAAGGAAAATTCACCCCCCCACTTT. The gene calls are TRBV18 and TRBJ1-6; no clear D gene. CDR1 and CDR2 from the germline V gene are KGHSH and LQKENI. This CDR3 is built from 14 residues.

The chain carries TRBV4-1 and TRBJ1-6, with a possible D match to TRBD1 (5 bases). The germline gives CDR1 MGHRA, CDR2 YSYEKL. CDR3 length: 15 residues. V was clipped by 4 bases and J by 5 bases, with 12 bases between them. This CDR3 is CASSPPDRNNSPLHF. The CDR3 coding sequence is TGCGCCAGCAGCCCTCCAGACAGAAATAATTCACCCCTCCACTTT.

Many counts were recorded for this clonotype. V usage is TRBV4-1 and J usage is TRBJ2-3, with D tentatively TRBD1 (6 bases). The CDR3 extends over 17 amino acids. Germline V CDR1 and CDR2: MGHRA, YSYEKL. Deletions cut 1 base from V and 2 bases from J, with 16 bases between. Here the CDR3 DNA reads TGCGCCAGCAGCCAAGTTTTTGGGACATACCCCACAGATACGCAGTATTTT. It codes for CASSQVFGTYPTDTQYF.